This TCR beta chain was identified during a study of cytomegalovirus exposure and HLA in healthy donors. The study's findings and limits: HLA alleles were associated with 16,000 or so TCR beta sequences in a later analysis at 0.05 false discovery rate. Excluded were some V segments that proved indistinguishable, including TRBV6-2 and TRBV6-3. Researchers reported in a later analysis that a missense DCLRE1C variant was tied to TCR beta V- and J-gene trimming.

Germline V gene sequence: CDR1 SGHDT, CDR2 YYEEEE. The V gene end was trimmed by 3 bases and the J gene end by 5 bases; junction bases not matched to a gene: 2. The CDR3 is made up of 13 amino acids. As concerns this clone: The antigen remains undetermined.

Researchers ran the PCR with 60 Vbeta and 13 Jbeta primers. Only in-frame clones appear in the TCRdb table, and some are missing; sequencing was by immunoSEQ multiplex PCR. The sample carries 160,000 or so clones, around 70% recorded once. This TCR was sampled from a man aged 18 to 30 in good health and CMV-seropositive. The V gene is TRBV5-6, the J gene TRBJ2-5; 9 bases match TRBD1. Sequenced input: PBMCs. The CDR3 sequence: CASSWGTGETQYF. CDR3 in DNA: TGTGCCAGCAGCTGGGGGACAGGGGAGACCCAGTACTTC.